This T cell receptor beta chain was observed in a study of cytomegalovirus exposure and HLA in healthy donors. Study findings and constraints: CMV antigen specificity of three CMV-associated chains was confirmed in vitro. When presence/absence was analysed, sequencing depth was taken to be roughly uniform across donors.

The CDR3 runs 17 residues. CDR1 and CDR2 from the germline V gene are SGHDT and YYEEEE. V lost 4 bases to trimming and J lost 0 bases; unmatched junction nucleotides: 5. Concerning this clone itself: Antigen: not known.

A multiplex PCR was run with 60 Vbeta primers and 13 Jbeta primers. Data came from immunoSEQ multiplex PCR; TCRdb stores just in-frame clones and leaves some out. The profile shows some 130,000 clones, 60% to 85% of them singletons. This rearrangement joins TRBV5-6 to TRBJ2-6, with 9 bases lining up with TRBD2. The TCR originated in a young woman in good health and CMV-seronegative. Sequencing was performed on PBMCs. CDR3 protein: CASSQGTSSSGANVLTF. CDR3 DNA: TGTGCCAGCAGCCAAGGGACTAGCAGCTCTGGGGCCAACGTCCTGACTTTC.